The T cell receptor beta chain under discussion was sequenced for a study of control samples from healthy donors and cancer patients (dated by TCRdb to about 2020). On this clone: Its antigen target is currently unknown. Qualities for individual bases were not recorded, and no much larger clone is one base off.

The receptor library was made with the immunoSEQ multiplex PCR assay. The immuneACCESS repertoire file appears here via TCRdb, limited to in-frame rearrangements. These files lack a portion of the clones; in checked studies, under half of the deficit traces to unresolved V genes, and the cause of the others is not known. This sample is represented by 100,000 to 150,000 clones; around nine tenths of them were singletons. The ten largest make up approximately 6% of the sample. The receptor comes from a man aged 18 to 30 in good health. The sequenced sample was blood.

The DNA sequence reads TGTGCCACTGCGGGGGGCGGGGGCTTTGGGAATGAAAAACTGTTTTTT. This is translated as CATAGGGGFGNEKLFF. Rearrangement joined TRBV15 to TRBJ1-4, with TRBD1 perhaps the D gene, on 6 matching bases. CDR3 length: 16 amino acids, cysteine to phenylalanine. Only the CDR3 portion is preserved as DNA: 48 bases, with reading frame beginning at the first base. Per the germline V gene (reference sequence), LNHNV is the CDR1 and YYDKDF is the CDR2. Between the V and J ends, shortened by 9 bases and 5 bases respectively, the junction contains 22 bases.